This T cell receptor beta chain was recovered during a study of blood T cell repertoires in COVID-19. On the study more broadly: Material from acute and convalescent COVID-19 was sourced from the United States, Italy and Spain. Sources were T cells, B-cell-depleted T cells, or PBMCs; the material itself was cDNA or gDNA.

As originally analysed: Reference gene primer amplification gave nucleated cell count estimates. Profiled with immunoSEQ multiplex PCR; TCRdb holds only in-frame clones, not every one. V, J and clone size derive from that table, while D and trimming were established from the DNA sequence. The repertoire has 60,000 to 75,000 clones, 70% to 80% of them found once; the top ten carry 50%. The ends were cut back, 2 bases at V and 2 bases at J, with 14 bases in the middle. The CDR3 sequence is 15 residues long. The germline CDR1 and CDR2 sequences are SGHTS and YDEGEE. This clone occurred many times. This sequence joins TRBV5-8 and TRBJ2-7; D is perhaps TRBD2 (6 bases). The receptor was isolated from a woman of 80 years or more with acute or convalescent COVID-19. The material sequenced was peripheral blood. CDR3 sequence reads: CASSFPGRPTYEQYF. In nucleotides, the CDR3 is TGTGCCAGCAGCTTTCCCGGGAGACCAACCTACGAGCAGTACTTC.